These T cell receptor beta chains were read from a single sample in a study of tumour-infiltrating T cells in Burkitt lymphoma. The repertoire was sequenced with immunoSEQ multiplex PCR; TCRdb's copy has only in-frame clones and lacks some. Of about 1,800 clones listed, approximately 12% are singletons. Sequenced input: tumor tissue. The receptors were gathered from a human donor with Burkitt lymphoma. Each CDR3 is given with its conserved first and last residue. D genes are given only for firm matches. Rows may omit the clone size; those that give it use once, few, many or a size class.

size: NA; J: TRBJ2-2; D: TRBD2; V: TRBV10-2; CDR3: CASRRAGGGELFF; DNA: TGCGCCAGCCGAAGAGCGGGGGGCGGGGAGCTGTTTTTT
size: NA; J: TRBJ1-1; D: NA; V: TRBV19; CDR3: CASSLSLNTEAFF; DNA: TGTGCCAGTAGTTTATCCTTGAACACTGAAGCTTTCTTT
size: NA; J: TRBJ1-2; D: TRBD1; V: TRBV7-9; CDR3: CASSSLDREDGYTF; DNA: TGTGCCAGCAGCTCCCTGGACAGGGAGGATGGCTACACCTTC
size: few; J: TRBJ1-4; D: NA; V: TRBV6-1; CDR3: CASSEGGSDEKLFF; DNA: TGTGCCAGCAGTGAGGGGGGTTCCGATGAAAAACTGTTTTTT
size: few; J: TRBJ1-5; D: NA; V: TRBV2; CDR3: CASSEEGSGPQHF; DNA: TGTGCCAGCAGTGAAGAGGGGAGCGGGCCCCAGCATTTT
size: few; J: TRBJ2-3; D: NA; V: TRBV7-2; CDR3: CASSLVADTQYF; DNA: TGTGCCAGCAGCTTGGTCGCAGATACGCAGTATTTT
size: NA; J: TRBJ1-1; D: TRBD1; V: TRBV4-2; CDR3: CASSQAEGETGAMNTEAFF; DNA: TGTGCCAGCAGCCAAGCAGAAGGGGAGACAGGGGCCATGAACACTGAAGCTTTCTTT
size: NA; J: TRBJ2-7; D: TRBD1; V: TRBV5-4; CDR3: CASSDGGGQGGEQYF; DNA: TGTGCCAGCAGCGATGGGGGCGGACAGGGTGGCGAGCAGTACTTC
size: NA; J: TRBJ1-4; D: NA; V: TRBV30; CDR3: CAFDRGSTNEKLFF; DNA: TGTGCCTTTGACAGAGGTTCAACTAATGAAAAACTGTTTTTT
size: NA; J: TRBJ2-1; D: TRBD1; V: TRBV11-3; CDR3: CASSPGTGGSSYNEQFF; DNA: TGTGCCAGCAGCCCAGGGACAGGGGGCAGCTCCTACAATGAGCAGTTCTTC
size: few; J: TRBJ2-1; D: NA; V: TRBV29-1; CDR3: CSVGAGTTYNEQFF; DNA: TGCAGCGTTGGGGCCGGGACCACTTACAATGAGCAGTTCTTC
size: NA; J: TRBJ1-1; D: NA; V: TRBV5-1; CDR3: CASSLLGAEGTEAFF; DNA: TGCGCCAGCAGCTTGCTAGGGGCGGAAGGCACTGAAGCTTTCTTT
size: few; J: TRBJ1-2; D: NA; V: TRBV30; CDR3: CAWSVGQKNYGYTF; DNA: TGTGCCTGGAGTGTTGGGCAGAAGAACTATGGCTACACCTTC
size: NA; J: TRBJ1-1; D: NA; V: TRBV6-6; CDR3: CASIPGTANTEAFF; DNA: TGTGCCAGCATCCCCGGGACGGCGAACACTGAAGCTTTCTTT
size: few; J: TRBJ1-6; D: NA; V: TRBV6-1; CDR3: CASMVSSYNSPLHF; DNA: TGTGCCAGCATGGTTAGCTCCTATAATTCACCCCTCCACTTT
size: NA; J: TRBJ2-3; D: TRBD1; V: TRBV9; CDR3: CASSVIGQADTQYF; DNA: TGTGCCAGCAGCGTAATTGGACAGGCAGATACGCAGTATTTT
size: NA; J: TRBJ2-1; D: TRBD1; V: TRBV28; CDR3: CASSLPGGSYNEQFF; DNA: TGTGCCAGCAGTCTACCAGGGGGCTCCTACAATGAGCAGTTCTTC
size: few; J: TRBJ1-1; D: NA; V: TRBV7-9; CDR3: CASSSPGGTEAFF; DNA: TGTGCCAGCAGCTCCCCGGGGGGCACTGAAGCTTTCTTT
size: NA; J: TRBJ1-1; D: TRBD1; V: TRBV6-6; CDR3: CASSIRQGEDTEAFF; DNA: TGTGCCAGCAGTATACGACAGGGCGAGGACACTGAAGCTTTCTTT
size: few; J: TRBJ2-6; D: NA; V: TRBV7-2; CDR3: CASSLGGSGANVLTF; DNA: TGTGCCAGCAGCTTAGGCGGGTCTGGGGCCAACGTCCTGACTTTC
size: NA; J: TRBJ1-1; D: NA; V: TRBV19; CDR3: CASSLAAMNTEAFF; DNA: TGTGCCAGTAGTCTGGCAGCCATGAACACTGAAGCTTTCTTT
size: few; J: TRBJ1-6; D: NA; V: TRBV6-6; CDR3: CASSYSIGQGNSPLHF; DNA: TGTGCCAGCAGTTACTCGATTGGCCAGGGTAATTCACCCCTCCACTTT
size: few; J: TRBJ2-5; D: TRBD1; V: TRBV29-1; CDR3: CSAETGGERETQYF; DNA: TGCAGCGCCGAGACAGGGGGCGAGAGGGAGACCCAGTACTTC
size: NA; J: TRBJ1-4; D: TRBD1; V: TRBV15; CDR3: CATSRDLARGAEKLFF; DNA: TGTGCCACCAGCAGAGATCTTGCCAGGGGGGCTGAAAAACTGTTTTTT
size: few; J: TRBJ2-5; D: NA; V: TRBV18; CDR3: CASSPSRQETQYF; DNA: TGTGCCAGCTCACCTTCGAGGCAAGAGACCCAGTACTTC
size: few; J: TRBJ2-1; D: NA; V: TRBV2; CDR3: CASGSEQFF; DNA: TGTGCCAGCGGGTCTGAGCAGTTCTTC
size: NA; J: TRBJ1-5; D: NA; V: TRBV6-5; CDR3: CASRSAGYDNQPQHF; DNA: TGTGCCAGCAGGTCCGCGGGGTACGACAATCAGCCCCAGCATTTT
size: NA; J: TRBJ1-1; D: NA; V: TRBV20-1; CDR3: CSARGGTEAFF; DNA: TGCAGTGCTAGAGGGGGGACTGAAGCTTTCTTT
size: few; J: TRBJ2-7; D: NA; V: TRBV25-1; CDR3: CVSSEWAGEQYF; DNA: TGTGTCAGCAGTGAATGGGCAGGCGAGCAGTACTTC
size: NA; J: TRBJ2-4; D: TRBD2; V: TRBV5-6; CDR3: CASSRPGGGAKNIQYF; DNA: TGTGCCAGCAGTAGGCCCGGGGGGGGAGCCAAAAACATTCAGTACTTC
size: NA; J: TRBJ1-4; D: NA; V: TRBV15; CDR3: CATSREKLFF; DNA: TGTGCCACCAGCAGAGAAAAACTGTTTTTT
size: few; J: TRBJ2-2; D: NA; V: TRBV4-1; CDR3: CASSQNGAGELFF; DNA: TGCGCCAGCAGCCAGAACGGGGCCGGGGAGCTGTTTTTT
size: NA; J: TRBJ1-1; D: NA; V: TRBV19; CDR3: CASSISQNTEAFF; DNA: TGTGCCAGTAGTATATCCCAGAACACTGAAGCTTTCTTT
size: NA; J: TRBJ1-1; D: NA; V: TRBV5-6; CDR3: CASSPDSGTEAFF; DNA: TGTGCCAGCAGTCCGGATTCCGGGACTGAAGCTTTCTTT
size: NA; J: TRBJ1-2; D: NA; V: TRBV29-1; CDR3: CSVEGGYGYTF; DNA: TGCAGCGTTGAAGGTGGCTATGGCTACACCTTC
size: NA; J: TRBJ1-1; D: NA; V: TRBV4-3; CDR3: CASSQVKQGTMNTEAFF; DNA: TGCGCCAGCAGCCAAGTCAAACAGGGTACCATGAACACTGAAGCTTTCTTT
size: NA; J: TRBJ1-3; D: NA; V: TRBV7-9; CDR3: CASSPPGSASGNTIYF; DNA: TGTGCCAGCAGCCCGCCGGGGTCAGCGTCAGGAAACACCATATATTTT
size: NA; J: TRBJ1-2; D: NA; V: TRBV27; CDR3: CASSLSSVYGYTF; DNA: TGTGCCAGCAGTTTAAGTTCGGTCTATGGCTACACCTTC
size: NA; J: TRBJ1-2; D: TRBD1; V: TRBV28; CDR3: CASSSGTGVFFYGYTF; DNA: TGTGCCAGCAGTTCCGGGACAGGGGTATTTTTTTATGGCTACACCTTC
size: few; J: TRBJ1-5; D: NA; V: TRBV7-2; CDR3: CASSSAPLSNQPQHF; DNA: TGTGCCAGCAGCTCCGCCCCGCTGAGCAATCAGCCCCAGCATTTT
size: NA; J: TRBJ2-3; D: TRBD1; V: TRBV18; CDR3: CASSLAGTGDTQYF; DNA: TGTGCCAGCTCACTAGCCGGGACAGGGGATACGCAGTATTTT
size: NA; J: TRBJ1-1; D: NA; V: TRBV5-6; CDR3: CASSLGKSEAFF; DNA: TGTGCCAGCAGCTTGGGAAAGTCGGAAGCTTTCTTT
size: NA; J: TRBJ1-2; D: NA; V: TRBV7-9; CDR3: CASSLRLLVPSIGSYTF; DNA: TGTGCCAGCAGCTTAAGGCTCCTGGTCCCCAGTATAGGGAGCTACACCTTC
size: few; J: TRBJ1-2; D: TRBD1; V: TRBV30; CDR3: CAWFPNTGGGYTF; DNA: TGTGCCTGGTTTCCTAACACAGGGGGCGGCTACACCTTC
size: NA; J: TRBJ1-2; D: TRBD1; V: TRBV13; CDR3: CASTKGTGAGYTF; DNA: TGTGCCAGCACCAAAGGGACAGGGGCTGGCTACACCTTC
size: NA; J: TRBJ1-6; D: NA; V: TRBV14; CDR3: CASSPKGHYNSPLHF; DNA: TGTGCCAGCAGCCCCAAGGGACACTATAATTCACCCCTCCACTTT
size: NA; J: TRBJ2-1; D: TRBD2; V: TRBV7-8; CDR3: CASSPSGDYNEQFF; DNA: TGTGCCAGCAGCCCAAGCGGGGACTACAATGAGCAGTTCTTC